This entry describes one T cell receptor beta chain. Clones were sequenced by immunoSEQ multiplex PCR, and TCRdb holds only the in-frame ones, with some missing. The table lists more than 30,000 clones, around 32% of them singletons. The sample originates from a study of sequential checkpoint blockade in melanoma. The wider study: After nivolumab or ipilimumab alone, about 20 patients had week-13 rebiopsies.

Treatment of the sample: randomized to nivolumab then ipilimumab (arm A) or the reverse (arm B). Per germline, CDR1 LNHDA and CDR2 SQIVND (reference sequence). The V segment lost 10 bases and the J segment 0 bases; nucleotides outside the gene matches: 4. The CDR3 runs 13 residues. The chain links TRBV19 to TRBJ1-1, with 8 bases aligning to TRBD1. The TCR was taken from a human donor with melanoma. The starting material was tumor tissue (inferred from file names), obtained from a patient given nivolumab and ipilimumab in sequence. The CDR3: CATWDRMNTEAFF. In nucleotides, the CDR3 is TGTGCCACCTGGGACAGGATGAACACTGAAGCTTTCTTT.